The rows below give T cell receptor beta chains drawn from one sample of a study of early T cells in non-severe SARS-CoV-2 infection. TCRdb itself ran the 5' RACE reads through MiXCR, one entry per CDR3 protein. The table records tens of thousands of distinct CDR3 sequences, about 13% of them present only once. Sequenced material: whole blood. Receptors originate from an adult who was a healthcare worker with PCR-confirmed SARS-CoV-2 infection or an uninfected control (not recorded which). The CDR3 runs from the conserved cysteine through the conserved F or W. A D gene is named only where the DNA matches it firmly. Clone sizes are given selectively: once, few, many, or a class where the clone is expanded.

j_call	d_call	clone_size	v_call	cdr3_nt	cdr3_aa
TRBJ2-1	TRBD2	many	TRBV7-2	TGTGCCAGCATCATACCGGGAGGCTGGAATGAGCAGTTCTTC	CASIIPGGWNEQFF
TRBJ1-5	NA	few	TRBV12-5	TGTGCTAGTGGCCATGCAGAGGTTATTCAGCCCCAGCATTTT	CASGHAEVIQPQHF
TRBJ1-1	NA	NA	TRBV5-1	TGCGCCAGCAGCTTGGCAGGTACCGCTGAAGCTTTCTTT	CASSLAGTAEAFF
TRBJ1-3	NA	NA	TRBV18	TGTGCCAGCTCACCCCCTTCGGGATTCTCTGGAAACACCATATATTTT	CASSPPSGFSGNTIYF
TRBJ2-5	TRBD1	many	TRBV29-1	TGCAGCGTCGACAGGGGGGGAGAGACCCAGTACTTC	CSVDRGGETQYF
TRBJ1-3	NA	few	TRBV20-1	TGCAGTGCTAGAGAGGCCCTCTCTGGAAACACCATATATTTT	CSAREALSGNTIYF
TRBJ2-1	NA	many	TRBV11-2	TGTGCCAGCAGCTTACGCCCCCACAGCCTTCTCTACAATGAGCAGTTCTTC	CASSLRPHSLLYNEQFF
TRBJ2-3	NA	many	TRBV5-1	TGCGCCAGCAGCCCGCCAGATACGCAGTATTTT	CASSPPDTQYF
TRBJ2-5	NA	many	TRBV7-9	TGTGCCAGCAGCTTAGCGTCCTACCAAGAGACCCAGTACTTC	CASSLASYQETQYF
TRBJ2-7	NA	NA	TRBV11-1	TGTGCCAGCAGCCGATTCGGCGAGGGCGAGCAGTACTTC	CASSRFGEGEQYF
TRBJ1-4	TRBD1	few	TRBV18	TGTGCCAGCTCACCGGGGACAGGCCTTTTTGGAAAACTGTTTTTT	CASSPGTGLFGKLFF
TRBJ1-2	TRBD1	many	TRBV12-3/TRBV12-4	TGTGCCAGCAGTTGGGGGACAGGGACCTATGGCTACACCTTC	CASSWGTGTYGYTF
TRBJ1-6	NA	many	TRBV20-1	TGCAGTGCTAGAGTCTCATCGTCGGGTTCACCCCTCCACTTT	CSARVSSSGSPLHF
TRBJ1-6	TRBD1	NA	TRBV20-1	TGCAGTGCTAGTGACGACAGGGACCTTTCACCCCTCCACTTT	CSASDDRDLSPLHF
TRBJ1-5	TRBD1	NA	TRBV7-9	TGTGCCAGCAGCCGGACAGGGATTCCGAATCAGCCCCAGCATTTT	CASSRTGIPNQPQHF
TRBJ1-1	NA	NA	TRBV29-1	TGCAGCGTCGGAGCCTGGGACACTGAAGCTTTCTTT	CSVGAWDTEAFF
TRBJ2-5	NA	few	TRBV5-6	TGTGCCAGCACAAGACAGCCCCAAGAGACCCAGTACTTC	CASTRQPQETQYF
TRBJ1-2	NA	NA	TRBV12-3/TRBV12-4	TGTGCCAGCAGTCAACCCCGCAGAGGCTACACCTTC	CASSQPRRGYTF
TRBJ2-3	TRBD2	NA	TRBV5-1	TGCGCCAGCAGCTTAACTAGCGGGGGCAGCACAGATACGCAGTATTTT	CASSLTSGGSTDTQYF
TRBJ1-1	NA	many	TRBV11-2	TGTGCCAGCAGCATACAGGGCGGGAAGACTGAAGCTTTCTTT	CASSIQGGKTEAFF
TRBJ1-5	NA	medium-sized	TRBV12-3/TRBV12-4	TGTGCCAGCAGTCCTAAGGGTGTTGGGAATCAGCCCCAGCATTTT	CASSPKGVGNQPQHF
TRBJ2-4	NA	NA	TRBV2	TGTGCCAGCAGTGCGGGGCTTCAAAACATTCAGTACTTC	CASSAGLQNIQYF
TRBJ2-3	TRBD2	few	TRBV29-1	TGCAGCGGACTAGCGGGAGAACCTCCGCAGTATTTT	CSGLAGEPPQYF
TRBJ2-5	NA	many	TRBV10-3	TGTGCCATCACGCAAGACTGGGGGGCTGGAGAGACCCAGTACTTC	CAITQDWGAGETQYF
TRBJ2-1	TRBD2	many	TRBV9	TGTGCCAGCAGCCAGGGACTAGCGGGGGGCAATGAGCAGTTCTTC	CASSQGLAGGNEQFF
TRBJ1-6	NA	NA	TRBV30	TGTGCCTGGAGTGTACGGGCAGTAAATAATTCACCCCTCCACTTT	CAWSVRAVNNSPLHF
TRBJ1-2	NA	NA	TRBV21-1	TGTGCCAGCAGCAGGGGACAGGCCTATGGCTACACCTTC	CASSRGQAYGYTF
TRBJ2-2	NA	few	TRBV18	TGTGCCAGCTCACCACCTTGGAGGGGGCGGAACACCGGGGAGCTGTTTTTT	CASSPPWRGRNTGELFF
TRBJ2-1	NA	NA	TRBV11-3	TGTGCCAGCAGCCTGGACCGATCCACCTACAATGAGCAGTTCTTC	CASSLDRSTYNEQFF
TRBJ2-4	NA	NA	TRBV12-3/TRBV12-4	TGTGCCAGCAGGGAAGCGGGCGTAGCCAAAAACATTCAGTACTTC	CASREAGVAKNIQYF
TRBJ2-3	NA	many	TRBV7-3	TGTGCCAGCAGCTTAACGTTTCGGGATACGCAGTATTTT	CASSLTFRDTQYF
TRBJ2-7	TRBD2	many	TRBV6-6	TGTGCCAGCAGTCAGGGACTAGGGCCCTACGAGCAGTACTTC	CASSQGLGPYEQYF
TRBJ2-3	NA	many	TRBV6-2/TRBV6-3	TGTGCCAGCAGTTACTCAAGCCGTGCTGGCACAGATACGCAGTATTTT	CASSYSSRAGTDTQYF
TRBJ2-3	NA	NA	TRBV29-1	TGCAGCGTTTTCGCCCGAAAGGGTGGAGATACGCAGTATTTT	CSVFARKGGDTQYF
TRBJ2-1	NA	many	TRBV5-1	TGCGCCAGCAGTCAAGGGGGGAAGGGTAATGAGCAGTTCTTC	CASSQGGKGNEQFF
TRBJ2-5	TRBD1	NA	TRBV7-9	TGTGCCAGCAGCTCCATGCAGGGGGCCGGGGAGACCCAGTACTTC	CASSSMQGAGETQYF
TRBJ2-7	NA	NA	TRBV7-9	TGTGCCAGCAGCTTAGGCTCAACCCGATACGAGCAGTACTTC	CASSLGSTRYEQYF